Below are 8 T cell receptor beta chains sequenced from a single sample in a study of monozygotic twins with inflammatory bowel disease. After re-calling the 5' RACE reads, TCRdb lists one entry per CDR3 protein, DNA absent. This sample's clone table lists hundreds of thousands of distinct CDR3 sequences. Sequenced: blood. The receptors originated from a human donor with ulcerative colitis or Crohn's disease, or a healthy co-twin of an affected twin (not recorded which).

This sequence joins TRBV5-1 and TRBJ1-1; with no DNA, the TCRdb D assignment of TRBD1 cannot be verified. The CDR3 consists of 14 residues. Germline V gene sequence: CDR1 SGHRS, CDR2 YFSETQ. The CDR3 protein is CASSPTGGRSEAFF.

The chain combines TRBV20-1 with TRBJ1-2; TCRdb designates TRBD1, a call that cannot be tested without DNA. Germline assignment: CDR1 DFQATT and CDR2 SNEGSKA (reference sequence). The CDR3 is 12 residues long. The CDR3 protein is CSVTRGVYGYTF.

This chain joins TRBV12-3 or TRBV12-4 and TRBJ2-6. The CDR3 length is 17 residues. CDR3 sequence: CASSSYTESSGANVLTF.

The CDR3 region is CASSHASSYNEQFF. The rearrangement joins TRBV11-2 to TRBJ2-1. The germline CDR1 and CDR2 sequences are SGHAT and FQNNGV. The CDR3 has 14 amino acids.

The chain carries TRBV3-1 and TRBJ2-2; TCRdb's D gene call, TRBD2, goes unchecked for lack of DNA. This CDR3 has 16 residues. Germline-derived CDR1 and CDR2 are LGHDT and YNNKEL (reference sequence). The CDR3 loop reads CASEPGTSGNTGELFF.

The rearrangement joins TRBV29-1 to TRBJ1-1; absent DNA, TCRdb's TRBD1 call cannot be checked. Germline V lookup: CDR1 SQVTM, CDR2 ANQGSEA. The CDR3 length is 13 residues. The CDR3 spells CSVDKTGNTEAFF.

This chain connects TRBV7-8 to TRBJ1-2; no DNA is available, so the TRBD1 call from TCRdb remains unchecked. There are 16 residues in the CDR3. Germline V lookup: CDR1 SGHVS, CDR2 FQNEAQ. CDR3: CASSLAGRGRVYGYTF.

This rearrangement joins TRBV28 to TRBJ1-3; TCRdb's D call of TRBD1 is untestable without DNA. The CDR3 length is 18 residues. Germline values: CDR1 MDHEN, CDR2 SYDVKM. The CDR3 reads CASSPFSLRDRSGNTIYF.